A selection of T cell receptor beta chains follows, all from one sample in a study of radiation and T cells in renal cell carcinoma. Here immunoSEQ multiplex PCR was the method, and the copy in TCRdb shows in-frame clones only, minus some. The data show around 94,000 clones, around four fifths seen once. The source material was blood, sampled from a patient whose treatment included radiotherapy and nephrectomy. All receptors derive from a middle-aged man with renal cell carcinoma. CDR3s include the opening cysteine and the closing phenylalanine or tryptophan. Fields, in order: D gene, V gene, clone size, J gene, CDR3 DNA, CDR3 protein. A D gene is named only where the DNA matches it firmly. Only some rows state a clone size, as once, few, many or a class for expanded clones.

d_gene: TRBD1; v_gene: TRBV28; abundance: -; j_gene: TRBJ2-7; CDR3nt: TGTGCCAGCAGTTTCTTCCCCGGGACAGGAATCTACGAGCAGTACTTC; CDR3aa: CASSFFPGTGIYEQYF
d_gene: TRBD1; v_gene: TRBV2; abundance: -; j_gene: TRBJ1-5; CDR3nt: TGTGCCAGCAGTGAATTGCAGGGGGGTATCGAGCCCCAGCATTTT; CDR3aa: CASSELQGGIEPQHF
d_gene: TRBD2; v_gene: TRBV7-2; abundance: -; j_gene: TRBJ2-2; CDR3nt: TGTGCCAGCAGACGAGGACTAGCGGGAGGCACCGGGGAGCTGTTTTTT; CDR3aa: CASRRGLAGGTGELFF
d_gene: -; v_gene: TRBV11-3; abundance: -; j_gene: TRBJ1-5; CDR3nt: TGTGCCAGCAGCTTCACTGGGCCGGGCGGGGGACAGCCCCAGCATTTT; CDR3aa: CASSFTGPGGGQPQHF
d_gene: TRBD2; v_gene: TRBV27; abundance: -; j_gene: TRBJ2-7; CDR3nt: TGTGCCAGCAGTTTATCTAGCGGGGGAGTCTACGAGCAGTACTTC; CDR3aa: CASSLSSGGVYEQYF
d_gene: -; v_gene: TRBV25-1; abundance: -; j_gene: TRBJ1-1; CDR3nt: TGTGCCAGCAGTGATATGGCAGGGAACACTGAAGCTTTCTTT; CDR3aa: CASSDMAGNTEAFF
d_gene: -; v_gene: TRBV18; abundance: -; j_gene: TRBJ2-5; CDR3nt: TGTGCCAGCTCACCACCGTCTTTGGGAGAGACCCAGTACTTC; CDR3aa: CASSPPSLGETQYF
d_gene: TRBD2; v_gene: TRBV7-2; abundance: -; j_gene: TRBJ2-2; CDR3nt: TGTGCCAGCAACTTTCTAGCGGGGGCGAACACCGGGGAGCTGTTTTTT; CDR3aa: CASNFLAGANTGELFF
d_gene: -; v_gene: TRBV9; abundance: once; j_gene: TRBJ2-7; CDR3nt: TGTGCCAGCAGCGTAGCTCCGGGAGCGGGTTACGAGCAGTACTTC; CDR3aa: CASSVAPGAGYEQYF
d_gene: -; v_gene: TRBV6-5; abundance: -; j_gene: TRBJ1-1; CDR3nt: TGTGCCAGCAGATCACAATGGGACACTGAAGCTTTCTTT; CDR3aa: CASRSQWDTEAFF
d_gene: TRBD1; v_gene: TRBV11-3; abundance: -; j_gene: TRBJ1-6; CDR3nt: TGTGCCAGCAGCTACAGGGGCTCTAATTCACCCCTCCACTTT; CDR3aa: CASSYRGSNSPLHF